The clone carrying this T cell receptor (beta chain) was counted ten times or more. The data belong to a study of low-dose radiotherapy and immunotherapy resistance in tumors. Overall study: Cohort 1 was treated with 0.5 Gy per fraction at 2-week intervals, amounting to 6.5 Gy overall. Each patient took aspirin at a dose of 300 mg by mouth once daily over the course of four cycles, with dosing beginning on cycle 1 day 1. Administration of intravenous cyclophosphamide at 200 mg/m2 took place every two weeks, one day before radiation and immunotherapy.

From germline, CDR1 is SGHKS and CDR2 YYEKEE (reference sequence). Trimming took off 4 bases at V and 2 bases at J, with 12 bases between the two ends. The CDR3 has 15 residues. Both TCRalpha and TCRbeta chains were reverse transcribed with V-gene-specific primers. Amplification, which lasted around 20 PCR cycles, used a constant-region primer and V-primer adapter to amplify TCRs. TCRdb re-called the reads through MiXCR, storing one row per CDR3 protein. The repertoire has tens of thousands of distinct CDR3 sequences, about a sixth of them found once; the top ten carry 1.1% to 1.5%. The time point: after trial treatment. Treatment defined: LDRT plus nivolumab, ipilimumab, low-dose cyclophosphamide and aspirin (RACIN trial).

The TCR was taken from a male donor with prostate cancer. The material sequenced was PBMCs, taken after low-dose radiotherapy plus immunotherapy. This sequence joins TRBV5-5 and TRBJ2-2; D is undetermined. CDR3 nucleotides: TGTGCCAGCAGCGGCACGGGTTTTAACACCGGGGAGCTGTTTTTT. It codes for CASSGTGFNTGELFF.